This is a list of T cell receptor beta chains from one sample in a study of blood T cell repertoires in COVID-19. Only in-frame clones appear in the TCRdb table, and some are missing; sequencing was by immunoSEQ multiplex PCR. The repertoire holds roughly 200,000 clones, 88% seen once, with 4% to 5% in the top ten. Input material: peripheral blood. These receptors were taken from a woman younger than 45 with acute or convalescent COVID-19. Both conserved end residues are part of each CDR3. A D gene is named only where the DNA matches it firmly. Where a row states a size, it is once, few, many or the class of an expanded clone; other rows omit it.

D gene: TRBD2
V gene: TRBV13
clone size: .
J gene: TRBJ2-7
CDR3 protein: CASSSLPSGIVYEQYF
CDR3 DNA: TGTGCCAGCAGCTCTCTCCCTAGCGGGATCGTATACGAGCAGTACTTC

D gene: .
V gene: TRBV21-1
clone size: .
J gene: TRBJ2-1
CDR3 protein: CATGTSGRTQFF
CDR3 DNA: TGTGCTACCGGGACTAGCGGGAGGACGCAGTTCTTC

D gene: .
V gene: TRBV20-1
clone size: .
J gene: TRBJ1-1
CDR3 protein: CSARGAREAFF
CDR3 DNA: TGCAGTGCTCGAGGGGCGAGAGAAGCTTTCTTT

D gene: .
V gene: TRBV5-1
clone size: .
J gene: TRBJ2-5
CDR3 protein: CARRREDRRETQYF
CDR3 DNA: TGCGCCAGGCGCAGGGAGGATCGAAGAGAGACCCAGTACTTC

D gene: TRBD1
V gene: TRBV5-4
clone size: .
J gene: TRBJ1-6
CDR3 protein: CASSFGTGGTPLHF
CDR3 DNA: TGTGCCAGCAGCTTCGGAACAGGGGGGACACCCCTCCACTTT

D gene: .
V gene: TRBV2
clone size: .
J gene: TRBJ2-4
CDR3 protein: CAKTTGPYPRSIQYF
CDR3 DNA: TGTGCCAAAACGACAGGTCCTTACCCGCGGTCCATTCAGTACTTC

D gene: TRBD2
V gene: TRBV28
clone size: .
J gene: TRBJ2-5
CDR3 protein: CASSLPAGGTETQYF
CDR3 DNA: TGTGCCAGCAGTTTACCAGCGGGAGGGACAGAGACCCAGTACTTC

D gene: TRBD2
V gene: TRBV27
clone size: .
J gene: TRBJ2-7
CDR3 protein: CASSFTSGPYEQYF
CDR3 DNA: TGTGCCAGCAGTTTTACTAGCGGACCTTACGAGCAGTACTTC

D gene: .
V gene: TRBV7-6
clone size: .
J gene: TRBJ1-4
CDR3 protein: CASSGMAGKLFF
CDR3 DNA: TGTGCCAGCAGTGGGATGGCAGGGAAACTGTTTTTT

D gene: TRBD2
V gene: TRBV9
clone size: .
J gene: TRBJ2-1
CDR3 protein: CASRVAAGVVNEQFF
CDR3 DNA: TGTGCCAGCAGGGTGGCCGCGGGAGTGGTTAATGAGCAGTTCTTC

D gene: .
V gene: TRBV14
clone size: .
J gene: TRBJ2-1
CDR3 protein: CASSPPDYGRQFF
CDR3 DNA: TGTGCCAGCAGCCCTCCGGACTACGGTAGGCAGTTCTTC

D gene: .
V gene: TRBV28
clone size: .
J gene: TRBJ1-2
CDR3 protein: CASTRQLYGYTF
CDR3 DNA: TGTGCCAGCACCCGACAACTCTATGGCTACACCTTC

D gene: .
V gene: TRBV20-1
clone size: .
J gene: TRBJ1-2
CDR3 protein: CGQSDNYGYTF
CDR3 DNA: TGCGGACAAAGTGATAACTATGGCTACACCTTC

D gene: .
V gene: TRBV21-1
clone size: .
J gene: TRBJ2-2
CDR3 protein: CASSKWVPVGGSSTGELFF
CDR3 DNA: TGTGCCAGCAGCAAATGGGTCCCGGTGGGCGGGAGTTCTACCGGGGAGCTGTTTTTT

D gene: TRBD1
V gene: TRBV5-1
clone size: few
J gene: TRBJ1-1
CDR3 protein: CASSRQGTEAFF
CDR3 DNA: TGCGCCAGCAGCCGACAGGGTACTGAAGCTTTCTTT

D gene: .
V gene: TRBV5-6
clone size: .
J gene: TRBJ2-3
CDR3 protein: CASSIRTGGGTDTQYF
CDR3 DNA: TGTGCCAGCAGCATCCGGACAGGCGGGGGCACAGATACGCAGTATTTT

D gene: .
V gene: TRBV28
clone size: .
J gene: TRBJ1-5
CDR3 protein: CASTLRRSNQPQHF
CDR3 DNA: TGTGCCAGCACCCTAAGGAGAAGCAATCAGCCCCAGCATTTT

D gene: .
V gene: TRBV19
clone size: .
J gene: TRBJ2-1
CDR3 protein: CASSQGLLNEQFF
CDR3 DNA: TGTGCCAGTAGTCAGGGACTCTTAAATGAGCAGTTCTTC

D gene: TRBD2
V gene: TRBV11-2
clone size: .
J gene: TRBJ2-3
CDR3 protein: CASSLLGPGGTDTQYF
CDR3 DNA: TGTGCCAGCAGCTTATTAGGACCGGGAGGGACAGATACGCAGTATTTT

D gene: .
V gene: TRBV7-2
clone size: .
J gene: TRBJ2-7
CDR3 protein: CASSLLARNYEQYF
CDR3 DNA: TGTGCCAGCAGCTTACTAGCCCGAAACTACGAGCAGTACTTC

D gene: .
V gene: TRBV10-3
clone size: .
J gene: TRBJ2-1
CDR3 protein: CAIRDKTYNEQFF
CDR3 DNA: TGTGCCATCAGGGACAAGACCTACAATGAGCAGTTCTTC

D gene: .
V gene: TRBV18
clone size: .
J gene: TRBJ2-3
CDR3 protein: CASSPSRGGTDTQYF
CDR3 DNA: TGTGCCAGCTCACCATCGCGGGGCGGCACAGATACGCAGTATTTT

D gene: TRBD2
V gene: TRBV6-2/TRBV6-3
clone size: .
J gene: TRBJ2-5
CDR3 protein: CASSYGVAGDQETQYF
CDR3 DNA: TGTGCCAGCAGTTACGGGGTAGCGGGAGATCAGGAGACCCAGTACTTC

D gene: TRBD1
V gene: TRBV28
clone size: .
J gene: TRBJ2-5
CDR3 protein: CASSLDRVATQYF
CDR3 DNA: TGTGCCAGCAGTTTAGACAGGGTGGCGACCCAGTACTTC

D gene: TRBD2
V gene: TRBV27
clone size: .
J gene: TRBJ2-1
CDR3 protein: CASTSGGGPSYNEQFF
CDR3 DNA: TGTGCCAGCACCTCGGGGGGAGGCCCGTCCTACAATGAGCAGTTCTTC

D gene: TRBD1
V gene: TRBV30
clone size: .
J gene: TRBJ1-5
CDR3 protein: CAWQRGGRQPQHF
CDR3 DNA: TGTGCCTGGCAACGAGGGGGCAGGCAGCCCCAGCATTTT

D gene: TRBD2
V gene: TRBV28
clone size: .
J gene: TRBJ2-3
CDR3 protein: CASTTVGTRTSDTQYF
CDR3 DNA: TGTGCCAGCACCACAGTCGGGACTAGAACGTCAGATACGCAGTATTTT

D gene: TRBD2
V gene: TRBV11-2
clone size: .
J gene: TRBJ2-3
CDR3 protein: CASSPGTSGIPQYF
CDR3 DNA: TGTGCCAGCAGCCCTGGGACTAGCGGGATACCGCAGTATTTT

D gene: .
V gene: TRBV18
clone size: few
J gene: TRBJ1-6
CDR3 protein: CASSPEQLGSSSPLHF
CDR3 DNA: TGTGCCAGCTCACCGGAACAACTGGGGAGTAGTTCACCCCTCCACTTT

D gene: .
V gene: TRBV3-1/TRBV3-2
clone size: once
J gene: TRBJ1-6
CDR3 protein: CASSQGLSGSPLHF
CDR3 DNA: TGTGCCAGCAGCCAAGGACTCTCGGGTTCACCCCTCCACTTT

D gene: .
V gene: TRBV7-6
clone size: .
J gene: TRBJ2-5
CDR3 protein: CASSLTASRETQYF
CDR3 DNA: TGTGCCAGCAGCTTGACGGCCTCTAGGGAGACCCAGTACTTC

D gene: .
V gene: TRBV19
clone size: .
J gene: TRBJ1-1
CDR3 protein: CASTGRGNTEAFF
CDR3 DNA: TGTGCCTCAACGGGCAGGGGGAACACTGAAGCTTTCTTT

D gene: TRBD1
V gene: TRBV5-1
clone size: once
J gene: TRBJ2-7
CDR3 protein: CASSLAGTGFEQYF
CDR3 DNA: TGCGCCAGCAGCTTGGCCGGGACAGGGTTCGAGCAGTACTTC

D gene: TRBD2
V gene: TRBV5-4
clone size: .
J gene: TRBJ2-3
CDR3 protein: CASSLDLREAQYF
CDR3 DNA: TGTGCCAGCAGCTTGGATTTGCGGGAGGCGCAGTATTTT

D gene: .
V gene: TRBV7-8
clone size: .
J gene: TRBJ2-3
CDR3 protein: CASSLPPGYSSTDTQYF
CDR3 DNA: TGTGCCAGCAGCTTACCACCCGGTTACAGCAGCACAGATACGCAGTATTTT

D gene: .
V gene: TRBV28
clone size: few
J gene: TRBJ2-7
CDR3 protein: CASSWDFGQGEYEQYF
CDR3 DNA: TGTGCCAGCAGCTGGGACTTTGGGCAGGGGGAATACGAGCAGTACTTC

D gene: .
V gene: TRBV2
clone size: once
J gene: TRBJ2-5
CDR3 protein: CASRVYQETQYF
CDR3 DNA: TGTGCCAGTCGGGTGTACCAAGAGACCCAGTACTTC

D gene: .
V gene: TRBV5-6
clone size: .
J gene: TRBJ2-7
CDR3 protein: CASSKGVSSYEQYF
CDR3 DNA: TGTGCCAGCAGCAAGGGGGTAAGCTCCTACGAGCAGTACTTC